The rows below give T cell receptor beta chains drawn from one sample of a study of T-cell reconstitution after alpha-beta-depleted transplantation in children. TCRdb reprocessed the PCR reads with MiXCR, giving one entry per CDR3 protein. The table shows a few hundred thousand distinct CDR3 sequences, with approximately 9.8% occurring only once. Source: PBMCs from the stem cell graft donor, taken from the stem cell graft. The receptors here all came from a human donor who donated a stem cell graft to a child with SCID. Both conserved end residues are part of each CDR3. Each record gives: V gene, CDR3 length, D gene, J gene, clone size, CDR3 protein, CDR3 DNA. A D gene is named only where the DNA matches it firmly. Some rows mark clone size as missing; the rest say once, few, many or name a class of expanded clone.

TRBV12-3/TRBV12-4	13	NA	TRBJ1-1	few	CASSFGAAVEAFF	TGTGCCAGCAGTTTTGGGGCAGCAGTTGAAGCTTTCTTT
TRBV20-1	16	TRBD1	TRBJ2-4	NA	CSAMGQGTLAKNIQYF	TGCAGTGCTATGGGACAGGGGACCCTAGCCAAAAACATTCAGTACTTC
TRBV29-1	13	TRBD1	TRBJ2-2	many	CSTGTGNTGELFF	TGCAGCACCGGGACAGGGAACACCGGGGAGCTGTTTTTT
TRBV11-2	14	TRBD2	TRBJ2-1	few	CASSPQLAGGEQFF	TGTGCCAGCAGCCCACAACTAGCGGGAGGTGAGCAGTTCTTC
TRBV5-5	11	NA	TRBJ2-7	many	CASARDYEQYF	TGTGCCAGCGCCAGGGACTACGAGCAGTACTTC
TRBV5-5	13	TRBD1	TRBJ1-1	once	CASSSGTGNVAFF	TGTGCCAGCAGTTCAGGGACAGGGAATGTAGCTTTCTTT
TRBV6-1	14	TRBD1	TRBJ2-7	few	CASSDWTGTYEQYF	TGTGCCAGCAGTGACTGGACAGGGACCTACGAGCAGTACTTC
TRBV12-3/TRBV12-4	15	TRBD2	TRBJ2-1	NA	CASSPVLADYNEQFF	TGTGCCAGCAGCCCAGTACTAGCGGATTACAATGAGCAGTTCTTC
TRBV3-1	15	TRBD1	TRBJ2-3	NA	CASCQEGTGTDTQYF	TGTGCCTCCTGCCAAGAGGGGACAGGGACAGATACGCAGTATTTT
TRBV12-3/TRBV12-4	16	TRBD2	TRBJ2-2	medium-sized	CASSRLAGGNTGELFF	TGTGCCAGCAGTAGGCTAGCGGGGGGTAACACCGGGGAGCTGTTTTTT
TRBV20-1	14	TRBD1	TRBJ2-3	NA	CSAQQGAEADTQYF	TGCAGTGCTCAGCAGGGGGCTGAAGCAGATACGCAGTATTTT
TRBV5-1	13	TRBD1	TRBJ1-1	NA	CASSLEGQGGAFF	TGCGCCAGCAGCTTGGAAGGACAGGGAGGGGCTTTCTTT
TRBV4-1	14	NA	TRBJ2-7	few	CASSLDWSSYEQYF	TGCGCCAGCAGCCTTGATTGGAGCTCCTACGAGCAGTACTTC
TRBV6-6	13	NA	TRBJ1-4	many	CASSYSTRGKLFF	TGTGCCAGCAGTTACTCGACCCGGGGGAAACTGTTTTTT
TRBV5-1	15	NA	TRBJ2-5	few	CASSLVLRAQETQYF	TGCGCCAGCAGCTTGGTCCTCCGGGCCCAAGAGACCCAGTACTTC
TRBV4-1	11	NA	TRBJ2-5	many	CASSQEQTQYF	TGCGCCAGCAGCCAAGAACAGACCCAGTACTTC
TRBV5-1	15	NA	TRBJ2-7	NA	CASSTVPGSSYEQYF	TGCGCCAGCAGCACGGTACCGGGGAGCTCCTACGAGCAGTACTTC
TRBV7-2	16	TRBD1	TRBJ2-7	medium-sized	CASSEPGQGSSYEQYF	TGTGCCAGCAGCGAGCCGGGACAGGGTAGCTCCTACGAGCAGTACTTC
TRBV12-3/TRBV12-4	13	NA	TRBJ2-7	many	CASSFRGSYEQYF	TGTGCCAGCAGTTTTCGGGGCTCCTACGAGCAGTACTTC
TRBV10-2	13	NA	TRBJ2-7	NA	CASSEDFFYEQYF	TGCGCCAGCAGTGAGGACTTCTTTTACGAGCAGTACTTC
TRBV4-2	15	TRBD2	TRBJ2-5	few	CASSQDASGTKTQYF	TGTGCCAGCAGCCAAGATGCTAGCGGGACTAAGACCCAGTACTTC
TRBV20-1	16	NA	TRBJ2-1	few	CSARASVPDSYNEQFF	TGCAGTGCTAGGGCCAGCGTCCCGGACTCCTACAATGAGCAGTTCTTC
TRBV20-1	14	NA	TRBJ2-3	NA	CSASPLARTDTQYF	TGCAGTGCTAGTCCGCTAGCCCGCACAGATACGCAGTATTTT
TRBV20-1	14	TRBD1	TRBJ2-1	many	CSARGTGSYNEQFF	TGCAGTGCTAGAGGGACAGGATCCTACAATGAGCAGTTCTTC
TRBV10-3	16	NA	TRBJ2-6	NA	CAISESPGSGANVLTF	TGTGCCATCAGTGAGTCGCCGGGCTCTGGGGCCAACGTCCTGACTTTC
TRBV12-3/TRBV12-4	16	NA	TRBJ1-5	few	CASSSSGGRDNQPQHF	TGTGCCAGCAGCTCGAGCGGGGGAAGGGACAATCAGCCCCAGCATTTT
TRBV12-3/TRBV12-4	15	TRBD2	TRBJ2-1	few	CASNSLAGGSDEQFF	TGTGCCAGCAATTCACTAGCGGGGGGATCTGATGAGCAGTTCTTC
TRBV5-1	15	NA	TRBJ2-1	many	CASSLAESSYNEQFF	TGCGCCAGCAGCTTGGCCGAGAGCTCCTACAATGAGCAGTTCTTC